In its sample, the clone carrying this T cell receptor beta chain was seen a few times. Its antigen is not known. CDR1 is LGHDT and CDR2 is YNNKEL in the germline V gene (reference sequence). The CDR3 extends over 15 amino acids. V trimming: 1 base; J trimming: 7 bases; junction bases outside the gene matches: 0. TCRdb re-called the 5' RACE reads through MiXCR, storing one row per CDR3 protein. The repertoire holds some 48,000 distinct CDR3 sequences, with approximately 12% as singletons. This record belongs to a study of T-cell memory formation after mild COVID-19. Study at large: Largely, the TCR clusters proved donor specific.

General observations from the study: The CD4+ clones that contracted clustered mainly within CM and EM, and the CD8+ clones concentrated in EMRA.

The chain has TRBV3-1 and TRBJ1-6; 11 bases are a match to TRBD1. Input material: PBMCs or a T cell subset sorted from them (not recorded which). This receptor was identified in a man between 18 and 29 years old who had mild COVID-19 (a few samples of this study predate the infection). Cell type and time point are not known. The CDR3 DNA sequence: TGTGCCAGCAGCCAAGGGACAGGGGGCAATTCACCCCTCCACTTT. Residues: CASSQGTGGNSPLHF.